This TCR beta chain was observed in a study of blood T cell repertoires in COVID-19. Only in-frame clones appear in the TCRdb table, and some are missing; sequencing was by immunoSEQ multiplex PCR. The sample records some 290,000 clones, around 90% being singletons. In its sample, this clone was seen a few times. CDR1 is KGHSH and CDR2 is LQKENI in the germline V gene. The CDR3 is made up of 13 amino acids. Deletions cut 2 bases from V and 6 bases from J, with 11 bases between. This sequence was found in a woman under 40 with COVID-19, enrolled during active disease. This rearrangement joins TRBV18 to TRBJ2-7; possible D gene TRBD2, 6 bases. The source material was peripheral blood. The CDR3 bases are TGTGCCAGCTCACCAGTCACGGGGGTCGAGCAGTACTTC. Translating gives CASSPVTGVEQYF.